These 5 T cell receptor beta chains were sequenced from one sample in a study of OX40 agonist ivuxolimab in advanced cancers. Repertoires were generated with immunoSEQ multiplex PCR, while TCRdb's copy carries only in-frame clones and drops some. In the table there are about 52,000 clones, approximately 87% of which are singletons. The sample in question was CD4+ or CD8+ T cells sorted from blood, obtained in a trial of the OX40 agonist ivuxolimab. These TCRs come from an adult with an advanced solid tumor such as melanoma, head and neck, liver or kidney cancer.

This chain uses TRBV2 with TRBJ2-2; D ambiguous. The CDR3 runs 12 residues. Trimming cost V 6 bases and J 7 bases, with 9 bases left between them. Germline V CDR1 and CDR2: SNHLY, FYNNEI. The CDR3 loop reads CASSWDSGELFF. In DNA form, the CDR3 reads TGTGCCAGCAGCTGGGATAGCGGGGAGCTGTTTTTT.

The V call is TRBV18, the J call TRBJ2-7; 10 nucleotides match TRBD1. The CDR3 loop spans 16 amino acids. Germline CDR1 reads KGHSH; CDR2 reads LQKENI. J was trimmed by 7 bases and V by 6 bases; bases with no gene match: 15. CDR3 sequence reads: CASSRNTGTGALEQYF. The CDR3 DNA reads as TGTGCCAGCTCGCGGAATACCGGGACAGGGGCCCTAGAGCAGTACTTC.

This chain connects TRBV2 to TRBJ1-2, with 7 bases aligning to TRBD1. CDR1 SNHLY and CDR2 FYNNEI come from the germline V gene. The V gene end was trimmed by 6 bases and the J gene end by 8 bases; junction bases not matched to a gene: 15. The CDR3 contains 15 residues. Here the CDR3 reads CASSAYRGPARGYTF. The CDR3 DNA follows: TGTGCCAGCAGCGCCTACAGGGGACCCGCTCGGGGCTACACCTTC. Supplemented by reference TRBV2 and TRBJ1-2, the full variable domain reads EPEVTQTPSHQVTQMGQEVILRCVPISNHLYFYWYRQILGQKVEFLVSFYNNEISEKSEIFDDQFSVERPDGSNFTLKIRSTKLEDSAMYFCASSAYRGPARGYTFGSGTRLTVV.

This chain uses TRBV2 with TRBJ2-3; D ambiguous. CDR1 is SNHLY, CDR2 FYNNEI, per germline. The length of the CDR3 is 14 residues. V gave up 5 bases and J gave up 0 bases, with 9 bases separating them. CDR3 nucleotide sequence: TGTGCCAGCAGTCTCCGGCCTAGCACAGATACGCAGTATTTT. It yields the protein CASSLRPSTDTQYF.

The V call is TRBV9, the J call TRBJ2-3, with 8 bases fitting TRBD2. CDR3 length: 15 residues. Trimming cost V 3 bases and J 2 bases; bases outside gene matches: 5. Germline-derived CDR1 and CDR2 are SGDLS and YYNGEE. DNA for the CDR3: TGTGCCAGCAGCGCGCGGGGGGCAACCACAGATACGCAGTATTTT. Translation: CASSARGATTDTQYF.